This T cell receptor beta chain came from a study of esophageal squamous cell carcinoma under preoperative chemotherapy. Overall study: TCR repertoires were profiled from both peripheral blood T cells and tumor-infiltrating lymphocytes. General study points: Chemotherapy was followed by significantly higher TCR diversity in peripheral T cells only, not tumor-infiltrating lymphocytes. After treatment, tumor-infiltrating lymphocytes apparently came partly from blood T cells.

TCRdb reprocessed the PCR reads with MiXCR, giving one entry per CDR3 protein. The sample consists of over 25,000 distinct CDR3 sequences, around 50% of them appearing once. As regards this clonotype: Antigen specificity is unknown.

As to time point: after preoperative PTX-NDP chemotherapy. The CDR3 is 15 residues long. Between the trimmed V and J ends, which lost 3 bases and 4 bases, there was a span of 15 bases. Germline CDR1 MNHEY, CDR2 SVGAGI. Sampling was done from a patient given preoperative chemotherapy. The V and J genes are TRBV6-5 and TRBJ1-1; possibly TRBD1 for D (6 bases). This sequence was found in a human donor with esophageal squamous cell carcinoma. The donor label of this sample is uncertain. The CDR3 region has the DNA TGTGCCAGCAGTTATAGGACAGTAGTGGGCACTGAAGCTTTCTTT. Protein sequence: CASSYRTVVGTEAFF.